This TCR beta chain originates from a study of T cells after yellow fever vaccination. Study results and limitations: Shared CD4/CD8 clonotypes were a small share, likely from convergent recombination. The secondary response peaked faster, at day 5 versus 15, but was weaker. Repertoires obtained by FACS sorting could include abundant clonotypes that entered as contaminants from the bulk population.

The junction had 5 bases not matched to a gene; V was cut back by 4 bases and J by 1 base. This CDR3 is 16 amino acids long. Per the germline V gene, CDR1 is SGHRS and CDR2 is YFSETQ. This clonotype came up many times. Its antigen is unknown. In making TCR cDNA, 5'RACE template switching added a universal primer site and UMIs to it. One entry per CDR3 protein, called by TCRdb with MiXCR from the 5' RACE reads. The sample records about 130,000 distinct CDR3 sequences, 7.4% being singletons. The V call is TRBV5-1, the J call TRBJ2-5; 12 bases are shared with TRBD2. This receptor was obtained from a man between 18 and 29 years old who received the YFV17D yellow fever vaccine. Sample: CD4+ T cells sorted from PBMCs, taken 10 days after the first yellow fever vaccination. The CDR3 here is CASSPGLAGTQETQYF. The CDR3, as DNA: TGCGCCAGCAGCCCCGGACTAGCGGGGACCCAAGAGACCCAGTACTTC.